This T cell receptor beta chain stems from a study of OX40 agonist ivuxolimab in advanced cancers. This clone appeared once. Clones were read by immunoSEQ multiplex PCR, and TCRdb kept only the in-frame ones, dropping some. Among tens of thousands of clones listed, about four fifths were seen once. Germline V gives CDR1 MNHEY, CDR2 SVGAGI. This CDR3 contains 14 residues. V was pared by 10 bases and J by 5 bases, with 11 bases of the junction left unmatched. V gene TRBV6-5 combines with J gene TRBJ1-5; 7 bases agree with TRBD1. The source material was CD4+ or CD8+ T cells sorted from blood, sampled in a trial of the OX40 agonist ivuxolimab. The origin of this receptor is an adult with an advanced solid tumor such as melanoma, head and neck, liver or kidney cancer. CDR3 in DNA: TGTGCCACGAAGAAGTTAGGGGGCGATCAGCCCCAGCATTTT. This codes for CATKKLGGDQPQHF.